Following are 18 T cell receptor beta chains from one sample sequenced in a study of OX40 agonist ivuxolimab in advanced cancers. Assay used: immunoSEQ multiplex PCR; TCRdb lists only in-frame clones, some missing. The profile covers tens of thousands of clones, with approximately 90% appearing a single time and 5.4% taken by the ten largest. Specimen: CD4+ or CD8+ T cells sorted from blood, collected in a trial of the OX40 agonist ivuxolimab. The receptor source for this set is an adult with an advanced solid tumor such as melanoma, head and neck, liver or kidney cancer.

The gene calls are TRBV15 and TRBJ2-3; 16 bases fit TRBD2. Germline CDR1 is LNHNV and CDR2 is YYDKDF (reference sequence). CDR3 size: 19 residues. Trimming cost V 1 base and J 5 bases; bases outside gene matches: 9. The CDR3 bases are TGTGCCACCAGCAGAGTCGGGACTAGCGGGAGGGCCTGGGGAGATACGCAGTATTTT. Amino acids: CATSRVGTSGRAWGDTQYF.

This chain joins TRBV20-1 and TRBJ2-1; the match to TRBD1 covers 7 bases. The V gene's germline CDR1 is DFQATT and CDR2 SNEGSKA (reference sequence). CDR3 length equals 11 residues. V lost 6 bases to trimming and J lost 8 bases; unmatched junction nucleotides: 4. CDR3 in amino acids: CSADRVHEQFF. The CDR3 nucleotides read TGCAGTGCCGACAGGGTGCATGAGCAGTTCTTC.

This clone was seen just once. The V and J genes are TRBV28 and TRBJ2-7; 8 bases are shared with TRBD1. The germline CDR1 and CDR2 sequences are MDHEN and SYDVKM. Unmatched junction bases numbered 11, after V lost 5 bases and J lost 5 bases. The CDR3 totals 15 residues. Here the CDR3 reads CASSQPRTGRNEQYF. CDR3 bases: TGTGCCAGCAGTCAGCCGAGGACAGGGAGAAACGAGCAGTACTTC.

The DNA for the CDR3 is TGTGCCAGCAGCACCAATGGACAGTCCTACGAGCAGTACTTC. It yields the protein CASSTNGQSYEQYF. The V call is TRBV11-3, the J call TRBJ2-5; perhaps TRBD1 as D (6 bases). TRBJ2-7 matches the DNA end more closely, so the J call is doubtful. The CDR3 sequence is 14 residues long. The germline V gene encodes CDR1 SGHNT and CDR2 YENEEA.

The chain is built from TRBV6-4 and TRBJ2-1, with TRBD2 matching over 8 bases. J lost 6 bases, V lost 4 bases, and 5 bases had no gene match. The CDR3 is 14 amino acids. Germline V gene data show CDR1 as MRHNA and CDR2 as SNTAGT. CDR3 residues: CASSGGTSRNEQFF. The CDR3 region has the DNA TGTGCCAGCAGTGGAGGGACTAGTCGCAATGAGCAGTTCTTC.

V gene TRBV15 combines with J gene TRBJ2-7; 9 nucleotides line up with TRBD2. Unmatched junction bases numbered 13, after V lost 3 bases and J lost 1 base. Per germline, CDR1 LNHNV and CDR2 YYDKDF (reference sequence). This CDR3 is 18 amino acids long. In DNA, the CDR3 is TGTGCCACCAGCAGTCATTCACCGGGACTAGCAGTTTCCTACGAGCAGTACTTC. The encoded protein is CATSSHSPGLAVSYEQYF.

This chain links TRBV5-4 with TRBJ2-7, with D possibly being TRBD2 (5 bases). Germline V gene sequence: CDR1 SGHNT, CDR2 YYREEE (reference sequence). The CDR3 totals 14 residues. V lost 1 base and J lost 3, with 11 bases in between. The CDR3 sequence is CASSLRREFYEQYF. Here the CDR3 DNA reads TGTGCCAGCAGCTTGAGAAGGGAGTTCTACGAGCAGTACTTC.

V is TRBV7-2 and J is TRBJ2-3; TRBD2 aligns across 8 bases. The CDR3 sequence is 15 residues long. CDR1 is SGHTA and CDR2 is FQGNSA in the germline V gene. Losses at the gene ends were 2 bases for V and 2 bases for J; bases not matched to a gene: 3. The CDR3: CASSLTGGYTDTQYF. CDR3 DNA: TGTGCCAGCAGCTTAACGGGAGGGTACACAGATACGCAGTATTTT.

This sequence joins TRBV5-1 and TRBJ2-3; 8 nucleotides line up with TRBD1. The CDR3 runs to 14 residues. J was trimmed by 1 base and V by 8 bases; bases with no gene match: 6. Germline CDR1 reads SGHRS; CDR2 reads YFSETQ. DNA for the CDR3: TGCGCCAGTCTCTCGGGACAGGGCACAGATACGCAGTATTTT. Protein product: CASLSGQGTDTQYF.

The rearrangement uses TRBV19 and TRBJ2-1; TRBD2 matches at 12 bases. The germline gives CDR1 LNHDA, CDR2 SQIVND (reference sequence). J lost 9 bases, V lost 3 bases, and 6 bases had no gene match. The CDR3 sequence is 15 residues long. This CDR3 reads CASSILAGGRGEQFF. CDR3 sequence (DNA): TGTGCCAGTAGTATCCTAGCGGGAGGGCGGGGTGAGCAGTTCTTC.

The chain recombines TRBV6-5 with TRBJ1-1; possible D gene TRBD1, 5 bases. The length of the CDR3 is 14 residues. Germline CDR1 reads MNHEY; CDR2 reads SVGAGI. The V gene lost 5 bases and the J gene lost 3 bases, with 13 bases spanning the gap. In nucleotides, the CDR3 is TGTGCCAGCAGTCCCCACGGGGGGGACACTGAAGCTTTCTTT. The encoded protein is CASSPHGGDTEAFF.

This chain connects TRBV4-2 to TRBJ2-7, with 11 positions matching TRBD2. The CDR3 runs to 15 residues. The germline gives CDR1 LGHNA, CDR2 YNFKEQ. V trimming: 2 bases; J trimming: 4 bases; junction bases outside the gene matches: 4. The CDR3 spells CASSQMTSGTYEQYF. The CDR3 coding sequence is TGTGCCAGCAGCCAAATGACTAGCGGGACTTACGAGCAGTACTTC.

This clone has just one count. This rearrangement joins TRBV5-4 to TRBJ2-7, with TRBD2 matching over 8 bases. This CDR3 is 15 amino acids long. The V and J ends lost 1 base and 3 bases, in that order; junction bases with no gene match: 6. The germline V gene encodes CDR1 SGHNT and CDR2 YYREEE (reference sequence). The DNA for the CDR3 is TGTGCCAGCAGCTTGCGCAGCGGGGGCTTCTACGAGCAGTACTTC. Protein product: CASSLRSGGFYEQYF.

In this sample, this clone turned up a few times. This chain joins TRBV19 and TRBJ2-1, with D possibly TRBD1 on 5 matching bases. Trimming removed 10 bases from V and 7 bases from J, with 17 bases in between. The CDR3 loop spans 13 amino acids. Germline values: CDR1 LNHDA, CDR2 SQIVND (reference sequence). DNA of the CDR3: TGTGCCACCACGGGCAGGGTGAGGAATGAGCAGTTCTTC. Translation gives CATTGRVRNEQFF.

CDR3 coding DNA: TGTGCCAGCAGTATAACTAGCGGGAGCTACAATGAGCAGTTCTTC. It encodes CASSITSGSYNEQFF. The chain joins TRBV6-5 to TRBJ2-1; TRBD2 matches at 11 bases. Germline assignment: CDR1 MNHEY and CDR2 SVGAGI. This CDR3 comprises 15 residues. With V trimmed by 5 bases and J by 3 bases, 3 bases remained unmatched.

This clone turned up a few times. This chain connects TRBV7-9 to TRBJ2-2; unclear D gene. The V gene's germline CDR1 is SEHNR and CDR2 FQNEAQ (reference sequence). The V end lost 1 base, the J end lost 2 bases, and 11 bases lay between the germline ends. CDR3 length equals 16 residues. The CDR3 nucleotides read TGTGCCAGCAGCTTAGAATTAATAGAAAACACCGGGGAGCTGTTTTTT. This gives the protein CASSLELIENTGELFF.

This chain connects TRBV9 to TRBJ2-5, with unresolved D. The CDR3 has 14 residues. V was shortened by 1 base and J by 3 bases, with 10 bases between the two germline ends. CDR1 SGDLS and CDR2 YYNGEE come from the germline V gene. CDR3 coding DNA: TGTGCCAGCAGCGTATCGGGTGGAGAAGAGACCCAGTACTTC. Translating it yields CASSVSGGEETQYF.

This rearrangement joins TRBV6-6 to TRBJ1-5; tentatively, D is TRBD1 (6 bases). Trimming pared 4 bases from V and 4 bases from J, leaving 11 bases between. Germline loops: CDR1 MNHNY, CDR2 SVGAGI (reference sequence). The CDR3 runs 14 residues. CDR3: CASSSGTLNQPQHF. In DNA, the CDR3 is TGTGCCAGCAGTTCCGGGACATTGAATCAGCCCCAGCATTTT.